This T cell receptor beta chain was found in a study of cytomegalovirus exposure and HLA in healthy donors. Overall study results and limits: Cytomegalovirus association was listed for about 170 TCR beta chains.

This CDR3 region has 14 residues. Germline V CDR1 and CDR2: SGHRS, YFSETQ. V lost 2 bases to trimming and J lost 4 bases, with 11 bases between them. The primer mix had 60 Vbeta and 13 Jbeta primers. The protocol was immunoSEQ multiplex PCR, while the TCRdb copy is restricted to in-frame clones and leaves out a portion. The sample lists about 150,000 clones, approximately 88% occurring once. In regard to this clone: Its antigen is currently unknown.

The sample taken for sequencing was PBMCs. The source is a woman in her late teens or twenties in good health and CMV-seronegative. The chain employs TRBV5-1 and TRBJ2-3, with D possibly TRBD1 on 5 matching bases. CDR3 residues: CASSFNGAADTQYF. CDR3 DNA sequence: TGCGCCAGCAGCTTTAATGGGGCCGCAGATACGCAGTATTTT.